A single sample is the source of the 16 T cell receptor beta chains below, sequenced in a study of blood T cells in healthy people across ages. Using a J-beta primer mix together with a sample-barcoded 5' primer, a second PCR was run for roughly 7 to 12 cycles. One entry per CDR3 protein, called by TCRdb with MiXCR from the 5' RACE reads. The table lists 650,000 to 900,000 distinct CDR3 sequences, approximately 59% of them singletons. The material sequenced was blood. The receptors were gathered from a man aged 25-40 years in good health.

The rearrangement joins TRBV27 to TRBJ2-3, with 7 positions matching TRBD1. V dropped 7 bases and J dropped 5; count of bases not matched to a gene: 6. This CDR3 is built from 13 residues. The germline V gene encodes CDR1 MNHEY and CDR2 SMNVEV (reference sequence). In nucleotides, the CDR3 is TGTGCCAGCAAGAGGGGGCGAGGAGATACGCAGTATTTT. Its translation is CASKRGRGDTQYF.

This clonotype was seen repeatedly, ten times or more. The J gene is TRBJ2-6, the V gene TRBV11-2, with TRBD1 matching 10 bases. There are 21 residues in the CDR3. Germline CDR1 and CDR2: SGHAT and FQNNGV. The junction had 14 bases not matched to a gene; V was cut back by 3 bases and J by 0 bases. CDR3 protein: CASSLGTGVASRYSGANVLTF. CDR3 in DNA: TGTGCCAGCAGCTTGGGGACAGGGGTCGCGAGTCGATACTCTGGGGCCAACGTCCTGACTTTC.

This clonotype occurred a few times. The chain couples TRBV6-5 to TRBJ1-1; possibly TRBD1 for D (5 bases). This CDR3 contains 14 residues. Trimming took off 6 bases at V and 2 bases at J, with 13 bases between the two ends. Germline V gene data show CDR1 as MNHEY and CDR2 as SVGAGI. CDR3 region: CASRTGLGNTEAFF. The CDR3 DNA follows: TGTGCCAGCAGAACAGGTCTTGGCAACACTGAAGCTTTCTTT.

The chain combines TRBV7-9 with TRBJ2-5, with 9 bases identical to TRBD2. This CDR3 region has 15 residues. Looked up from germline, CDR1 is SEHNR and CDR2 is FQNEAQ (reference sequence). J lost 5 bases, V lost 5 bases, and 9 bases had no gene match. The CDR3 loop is CASSTRAGGIETQYF. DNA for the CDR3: TGTGCCAGCAGCACCCGAGCGGGGGGTATCGAGACCCAGTACTTC.

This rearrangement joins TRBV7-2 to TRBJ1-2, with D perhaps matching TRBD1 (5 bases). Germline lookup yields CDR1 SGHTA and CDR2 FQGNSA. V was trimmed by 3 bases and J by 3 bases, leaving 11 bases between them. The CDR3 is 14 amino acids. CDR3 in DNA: TGTGCCAGCAGCTTGGGGGGGTCTCACTATGGCTACACCTTC. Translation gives CASSLGGSHYGYTF.

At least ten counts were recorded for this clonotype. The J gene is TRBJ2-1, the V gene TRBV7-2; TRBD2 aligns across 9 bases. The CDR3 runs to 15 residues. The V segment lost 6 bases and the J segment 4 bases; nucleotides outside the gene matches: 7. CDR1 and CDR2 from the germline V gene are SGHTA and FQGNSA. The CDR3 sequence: CASSPSGGPYNEQFF. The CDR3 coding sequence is TGTGCCAGCAGTCCGAGCGGGGGGCCATACAATGAGCAGTTCTTC. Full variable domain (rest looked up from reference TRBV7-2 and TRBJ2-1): GAGVSQSPSNKVTEKGKDVELRCDPISGHTALYWYRQSLGQGLEFLIYFQGNSAPDKSGLPSDRFSAERTGGSVSTLTIQRTQQEDSAVYLCASSPSGGPYNEQFFGPGTRLTVL.

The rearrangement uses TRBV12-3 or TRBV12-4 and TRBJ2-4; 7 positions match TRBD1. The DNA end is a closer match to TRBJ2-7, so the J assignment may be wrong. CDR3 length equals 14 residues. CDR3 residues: CASRLTGPSSEQYF. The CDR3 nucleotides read TGTGCCAGCAGATTGACAGGGCCTAGCAGCGAGCAGTACTTC.

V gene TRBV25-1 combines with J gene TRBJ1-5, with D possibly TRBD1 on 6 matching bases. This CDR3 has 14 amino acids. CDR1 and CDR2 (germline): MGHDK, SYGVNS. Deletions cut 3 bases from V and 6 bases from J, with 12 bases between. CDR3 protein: CASSDLQGVQPQHF. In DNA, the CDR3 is TGTGCCAGCAGTGACCTACAGGGTGTTCAGCCCCAGCATTTT.

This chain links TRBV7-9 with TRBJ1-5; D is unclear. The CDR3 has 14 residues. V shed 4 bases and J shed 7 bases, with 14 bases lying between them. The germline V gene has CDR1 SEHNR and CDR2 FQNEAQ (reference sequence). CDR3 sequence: CASSSALEGQPQHF. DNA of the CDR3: TGTGCCAGCAGCTCCGCCCTCGAGGGCCAGCCCCAGCATTTT. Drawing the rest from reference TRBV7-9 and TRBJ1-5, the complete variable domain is DTGVSQNPRHKITKRGQNVTFRCDPISEHNRLYWYRQTLGQGPEFLTYFQNEAQLEKSRLLSDRFSAERPKGSFSTLEIQRTEQGDSAMYLCASSSALEGQPQHFGDGTRLSIL.

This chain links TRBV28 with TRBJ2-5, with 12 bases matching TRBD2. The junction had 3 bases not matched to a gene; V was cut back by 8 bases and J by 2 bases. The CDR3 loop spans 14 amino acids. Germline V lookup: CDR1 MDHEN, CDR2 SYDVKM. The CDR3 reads CASLGLAGQETQYF. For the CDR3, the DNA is TGTGCCAGCCTCGGACTAGCGGGACAAGAGACCCAGTACTTC.

In nucleotides, the CDR3 is TGTGCCAGCACCCCGGATCTGTATAATTCACCCCTCCACTTT. Protein product: CASTPDLYNSPLHF. The rearrangement uses TRBV12-3 or TRBV12-4 and TRBJ1-6; D is uncertain. This CDR3 contains 14 residues. V was shortened by 7 bases and J by 4 bases, with 11 bases between the two germline ends.

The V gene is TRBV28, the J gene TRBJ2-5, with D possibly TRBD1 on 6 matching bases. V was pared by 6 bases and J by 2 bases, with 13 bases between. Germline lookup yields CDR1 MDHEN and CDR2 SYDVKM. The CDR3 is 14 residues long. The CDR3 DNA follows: TGTGCCAGCAGAACCCCGGACAGACAAGAGACCCAGTACTTC. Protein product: CASRTPDRQETQYF.

The chain's CDR3 is CASSQIDSAKQYF. CDR3 bases: TGTGCCAGCAGTCAAATCGACAGTGCAAAACAGTACTTC. The chain joins TRBV28 to TRBJ2-4; D is possibly TRBD1 (5 bases). Between the trimmed V and J ends, which lost 5 bases and 13 bases, there was a span of 18 bases. The germline V gene encodes CDR1 MDHEN and CDR2 SYDVKM. CDR3 size: 13 residues.

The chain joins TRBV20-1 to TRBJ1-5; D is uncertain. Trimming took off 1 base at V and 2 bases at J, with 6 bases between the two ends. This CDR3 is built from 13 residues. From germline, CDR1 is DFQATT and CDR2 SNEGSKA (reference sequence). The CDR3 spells CSARAQGNQPQHF. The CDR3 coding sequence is TGCAGTGCTAGAGCCCAGGGCAATCAGCCCCAGCATTTT.

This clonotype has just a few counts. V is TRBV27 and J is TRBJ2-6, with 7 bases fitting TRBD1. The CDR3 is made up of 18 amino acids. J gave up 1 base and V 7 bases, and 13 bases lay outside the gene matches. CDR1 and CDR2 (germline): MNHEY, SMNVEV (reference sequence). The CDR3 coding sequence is TGTGCCAGCACCTTCCTGACAGGGCTGGGTTCTGGGGCCAACGTCCTGACTTTC. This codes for CASTFLTGLGSGANVLTF.

Here the CDR3 reads CSEEVDGTRYEQYF. CDR3 nucleotide sequence: TGCAGCGAAGAAGTGGACGGGACCCGGTACGAGCAGTACTTC. This chain connects TRBV29-1 to TRBJ2-7, with D perhaps being TRBD1 or TRBD2 (5 bases each). Germline V gene sequence: CDR1 SQVTM, CDR2 ANQGSEA. V lost 7 bases and J 4 bases, leaving 20 bases between the germline ends. The CDR3 loop spans 14 amino acids.